This entry lists 2 T cell receptor beta chains sequenced from one sample in a study of shared clonotypes between healthy human individuals. Data came from immunoSEQ multiplex PCR; TCRdb stores just in-frame clones and leaves some out. This sample has nearly 2 million clones, with just under 95% found just once. Naive CD8 cells comprised CD45RO-negative, CCR7-positively selected cells, excluding terminally differentiated effector memory CD45RA+ cells. Sequencing was done on a sample of naive CD8+ T cells sorted from blood. The source of these receptors is a man younger than 35 in good health.

V usage is TRBV4-3 and J usage is TRBJ1-1; D is unresolved. The CDR3 sequence is 13 residues long. CDR1 is LGHNA, CDR2 YSLEER, per germline. The V and J ends lost 0 bases and 5 bases respectively, with 7 bases between them. The CDR3: CASSQDRPTEAFF. DNA for the CDR3: TGCGCCAGCAGCCAAGATCGCCCGACTGAAGCTTTCTTT.

This chain joins TRBV29-1 and TRBJ2-4, with D tentatively TRBD2 (6 bases). The length of the CDR3 is 13 residues. Germline V gene data show CDR1 as SQVTM and CDR2 as ANQGSEA. V lost 3 bases, J lost 5 bases, and 11 bases lay in between. The CDR3 DNA is TGCAGCGTTGACGGAGGGGAGGAAAACATTCAGTACTTC. Protein product: CSVDGGEENIQYF. Full variable domain (remainder filled in from reference TRBV29-1 and TRBJ2-4): SAVISQKPSRDICQRGTSLTIQCQVDSQVTMMFWYRQQPGQSLTLIATANQGSEATYESGFVIDKFPISRPNLTFSTLTVSNMSPEDSSIYLCSVDGGEENIQYFGAGTRLSVL.